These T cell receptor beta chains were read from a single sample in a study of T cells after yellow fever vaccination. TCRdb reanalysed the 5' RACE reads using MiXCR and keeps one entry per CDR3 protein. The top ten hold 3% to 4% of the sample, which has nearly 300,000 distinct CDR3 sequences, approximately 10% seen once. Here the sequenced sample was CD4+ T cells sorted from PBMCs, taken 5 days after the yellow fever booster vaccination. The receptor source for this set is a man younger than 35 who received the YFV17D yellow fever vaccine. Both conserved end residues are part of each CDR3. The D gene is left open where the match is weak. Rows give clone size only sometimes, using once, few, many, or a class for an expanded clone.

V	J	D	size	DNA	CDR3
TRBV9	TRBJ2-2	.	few	TGTGCCAGCAGCGTTGACCTCACCGGGGAGCTGTTTTTT	CASSVDLTGELFF
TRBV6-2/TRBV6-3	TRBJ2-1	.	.	TGTGCCAGCAGTTACCCCTTCACGTCCCGTGAGCAGTTCTTC	CASSYPFTSREQFF
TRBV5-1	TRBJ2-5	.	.	TGCGCCAGCAAGGCCGGGGACTCAGAGACCCAGTACTTC	CASKAGDSETQYF
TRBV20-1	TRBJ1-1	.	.	TGCAGTGCTATAAGGGTCGGCCCTGAAGCTTTCTTT	CSAIRVGPEAFF
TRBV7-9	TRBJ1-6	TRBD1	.	TGTGCCAGCAGCTTAGAGACAGGGAATTCACCCCTCCACTTT	CASSLETGNSPLHF
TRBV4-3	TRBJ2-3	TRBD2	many	TGCGCCAGCAGCCAAGGGGCTAGCGGGTTTAGCACAGATACGCAGTATTTT	CASSQGASGFSTDTQYF
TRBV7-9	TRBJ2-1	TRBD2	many	TGTGCCAGCAGCTTATCAGCGACTAGCGGGGGCTTCAATGAGCAGTTCTTC	CASSLSATSGGFNEQFF
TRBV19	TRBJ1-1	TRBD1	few	TGTGCCAGTAGGAGAGGACAGGGGACGCACACTGAAGCTTTCTTT	CASRRGQGTHTEAFF
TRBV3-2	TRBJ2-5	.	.	TGTGCCAGCATACTATGGGCCTCCCGGCTTCAAGAGACCCAGTACTTC	CASILWASRLQETQYF
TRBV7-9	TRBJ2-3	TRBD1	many	TGTGCCAGCAGCCCGACAGGGACCACAGATACGCAGTATTTT	CASSPTGTTDTQYF
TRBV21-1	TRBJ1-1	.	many	TGTGCCAGCAGCAAAGCGGACAGGGCGGTCGCTGAAGCTTTCTTT	CASSKADRAVAEAFF
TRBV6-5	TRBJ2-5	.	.	TGTGCCAGCAGTTCCCTGGGGACCCAGTACTTC	CASSSLGTQYF
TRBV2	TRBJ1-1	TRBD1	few	TGTGCCAGCACCGACAGGGGTGAAGCTTTCTTT	CASTDRGEAFF
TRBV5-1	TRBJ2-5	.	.	TGCGCCAGCAGTCGAAATCCGTACCAAGAGACCCAGTACTTC	CASSRNPYQETQYF
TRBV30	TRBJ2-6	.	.	TGTGCCTCCTCTCGCACTTACCTAAAGCCCGGGGCCAACGTCCTGACTTTC	CASSRTYLKPGANVLTF
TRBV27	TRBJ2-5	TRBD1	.	TGTGCCAGCAGTCGAAAGACAGGGGGCGGAGAGACCCAGTACTTC	CASSRKTGGGETQYF
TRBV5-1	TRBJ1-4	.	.	TGCGCCAGCAGCTTGGCAGGGCGCGAAAAACTGTTTTTT	CASSLAGREKLFF
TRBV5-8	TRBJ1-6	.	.	TGTGCCAGCAGTTTCAGGGAGGGTTCACCCCTCCACTTT	CASSFREGSPLHF
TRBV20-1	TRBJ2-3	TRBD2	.	TGCAGTGCTAGAGATCCCCGGCGGGGGGGCTCAGATACGCAGTATTTT	CSARDPRRGGSDTQYF
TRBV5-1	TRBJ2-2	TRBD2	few	TGCGCCAGCAGATCCGGGACTAGCCCCCCCCCGGTCACCGGGGAGCTGTTTTTT	CASRSGTSPPPVTGELFF
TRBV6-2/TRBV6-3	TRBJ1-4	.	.	TGTGCCAGCACCCGGACTTCCAGGGGCCTGAGGGATGAAAAACTGTTTTTT	CASTRTSRGLRDEKLFF
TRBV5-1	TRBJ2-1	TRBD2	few	TGCGCCAGCAGGGAACTAGCGGGGGGGAGTTACAATGAGCAGTTCTTC	CASRELAGGSYNEQFF
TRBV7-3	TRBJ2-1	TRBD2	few	TGTGCCAGCAGCTTTGCGGCTAGCGGGGAGCAGTTCTTC	CASSFAASGEQFF
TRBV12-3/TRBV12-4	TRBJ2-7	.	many	TGTGCCAGCAGTTTGGGGGGGGCCCTCTCCTACGAGCAGTACTTC	CASSLGGALSYEQYF
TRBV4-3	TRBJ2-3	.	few	TGCGCCAGCACCCTAAATCCGACCCCCTCCCATACGCAGTATTTT	CASTLNPTPSHTQYF
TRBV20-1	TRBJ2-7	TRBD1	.	TGCAGTGCTAGAGACGCGACAGGGAGCCCCTACGAGCAGTACTTC	CSARDATGSPYEQYF
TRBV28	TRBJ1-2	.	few	TGTGCCAGCAGTTCCCCAGGAAGTAACTATGGCTACACCTTC	CASSSPGSNYGYTF